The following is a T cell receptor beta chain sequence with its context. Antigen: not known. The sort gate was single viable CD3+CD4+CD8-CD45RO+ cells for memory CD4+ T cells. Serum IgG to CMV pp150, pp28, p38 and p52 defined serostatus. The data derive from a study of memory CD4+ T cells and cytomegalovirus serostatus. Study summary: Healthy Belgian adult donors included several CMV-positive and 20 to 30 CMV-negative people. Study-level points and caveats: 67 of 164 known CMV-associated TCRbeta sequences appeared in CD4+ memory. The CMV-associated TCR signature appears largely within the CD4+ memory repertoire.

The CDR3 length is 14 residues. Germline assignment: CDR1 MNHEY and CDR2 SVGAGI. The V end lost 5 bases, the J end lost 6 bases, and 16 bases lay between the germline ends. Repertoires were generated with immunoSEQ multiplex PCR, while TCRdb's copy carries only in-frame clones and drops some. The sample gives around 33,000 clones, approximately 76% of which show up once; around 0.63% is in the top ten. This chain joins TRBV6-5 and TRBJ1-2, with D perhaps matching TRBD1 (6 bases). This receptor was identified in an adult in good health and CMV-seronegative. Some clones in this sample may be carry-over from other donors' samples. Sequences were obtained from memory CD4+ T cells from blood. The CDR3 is CASSPNRAQHGYTF. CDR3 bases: TGTGCCAGCAGTCCGAACAGGGCTCAGCATGGCTACACCTTC.